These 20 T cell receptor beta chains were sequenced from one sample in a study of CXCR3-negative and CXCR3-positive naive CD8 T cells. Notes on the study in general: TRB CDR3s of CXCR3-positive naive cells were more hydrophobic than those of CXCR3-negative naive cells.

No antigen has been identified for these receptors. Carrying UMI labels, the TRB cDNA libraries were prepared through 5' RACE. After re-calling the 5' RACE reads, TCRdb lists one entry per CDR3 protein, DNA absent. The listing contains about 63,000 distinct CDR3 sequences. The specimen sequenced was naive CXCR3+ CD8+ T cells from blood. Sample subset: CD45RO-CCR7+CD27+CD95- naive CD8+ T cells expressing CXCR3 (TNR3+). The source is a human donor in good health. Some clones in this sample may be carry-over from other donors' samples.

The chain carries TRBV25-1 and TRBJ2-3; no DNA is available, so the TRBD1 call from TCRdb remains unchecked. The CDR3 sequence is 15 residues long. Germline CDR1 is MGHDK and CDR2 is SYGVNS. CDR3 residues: CASSTGQSEIDTQYF.

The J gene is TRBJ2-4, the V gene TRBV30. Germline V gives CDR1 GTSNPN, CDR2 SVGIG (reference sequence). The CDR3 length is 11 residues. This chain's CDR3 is CAWRGLSIQYF. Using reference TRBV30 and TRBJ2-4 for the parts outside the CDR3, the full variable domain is SQTIHQWPATLVQPVGSPLSLECTVEGTSNPNLYWYRQAAGRGLQLLFYSVGIGQISSEVPQNLSASRPQDRQFILSSKKLLLSDSGFYLCAWRGLSIQYFGAGTRLSVL.

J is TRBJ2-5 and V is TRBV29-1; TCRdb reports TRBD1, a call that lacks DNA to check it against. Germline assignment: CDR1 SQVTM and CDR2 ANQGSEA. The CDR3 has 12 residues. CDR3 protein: CSVALGGTEQYF. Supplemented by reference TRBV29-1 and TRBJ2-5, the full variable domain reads SAVISQKPSRDICQRGTSLTIQCQVDSQVTMMFWYRQQPGQSLTLIATANQGSEATYESGFVIDKFPISRPNLTFSTLTVSNMSPEDSSIYLCSVALGGTEQYFGPGTRLLVL.

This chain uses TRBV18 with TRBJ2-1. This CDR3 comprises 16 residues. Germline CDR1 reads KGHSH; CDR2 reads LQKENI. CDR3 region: CASSPPSSRMMDEQFF.

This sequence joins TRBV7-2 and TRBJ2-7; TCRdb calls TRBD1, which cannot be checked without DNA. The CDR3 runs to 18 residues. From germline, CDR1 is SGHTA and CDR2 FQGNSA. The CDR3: CASSLEGGGFELTYEQYF. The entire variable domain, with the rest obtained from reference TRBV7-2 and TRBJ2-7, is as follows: GAGVSQSPSNKVTEKGKDVELRCDPISGHTALYWYRQSLGQGLEFLIYFQGNSAPDKSGLPSDRFSAERTGGSVSTLTIQRTQQEDSAVYLCASSLEGGGFELTYEQYFGPGTRLTVT.

The CDR3: CASSRTSSTDTQYF. The chain links TRBV7-9 to TRBJ2-3. The CDR3 has 14 residues. CDR1 is SEHNR, CDR2 FQNEAQ, per germline (reference sequence).

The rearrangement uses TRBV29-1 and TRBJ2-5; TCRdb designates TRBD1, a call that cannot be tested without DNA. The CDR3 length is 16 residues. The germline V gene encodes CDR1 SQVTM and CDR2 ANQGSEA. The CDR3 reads CSVIRLGGATQETQYF.

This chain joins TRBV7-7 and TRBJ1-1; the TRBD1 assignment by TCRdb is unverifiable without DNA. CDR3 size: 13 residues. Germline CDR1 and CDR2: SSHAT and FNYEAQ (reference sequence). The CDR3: CASSPGTGTEAFF. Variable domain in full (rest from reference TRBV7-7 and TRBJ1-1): GAGVSQSPRYKVTKRGQDVTLRCDPISSHATLYWYQQALGQGPEFLTYFNYEAQPDKSGLPSDRFSAERPEGSISTLTIQRTEQRDSAMYRCASSPGTGTEAFFGQGTRLTVV.

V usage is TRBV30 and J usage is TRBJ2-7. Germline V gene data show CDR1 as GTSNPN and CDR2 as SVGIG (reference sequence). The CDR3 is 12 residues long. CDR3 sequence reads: CAWSSTAYEQYF.

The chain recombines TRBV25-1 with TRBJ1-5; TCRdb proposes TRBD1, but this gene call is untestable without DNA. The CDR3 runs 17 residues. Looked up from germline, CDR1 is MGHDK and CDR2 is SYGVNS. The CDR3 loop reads CASDVIPGQGSDQPQHF.

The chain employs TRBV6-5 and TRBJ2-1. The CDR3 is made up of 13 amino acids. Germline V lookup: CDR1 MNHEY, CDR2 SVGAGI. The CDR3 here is CASSTSVNNEQFF.

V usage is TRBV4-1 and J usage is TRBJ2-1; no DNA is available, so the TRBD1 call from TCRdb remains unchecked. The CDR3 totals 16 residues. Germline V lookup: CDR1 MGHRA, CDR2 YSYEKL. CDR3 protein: CASSQGRTGVNNEQFF.

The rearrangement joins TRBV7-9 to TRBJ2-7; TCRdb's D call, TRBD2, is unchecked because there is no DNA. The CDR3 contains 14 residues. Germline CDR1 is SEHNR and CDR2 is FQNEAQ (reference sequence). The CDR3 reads CASQTMTSGGEQYF.

The CDR3 spells CASSFWREINTGELFF. The chain joins TRBV28 to TRBJ2-2; as DNA is missing, the TRBD2 call by TCRdb cannot be tested. Germline CDR1 MDHEN, CDR2 SYDVKM. The CDR3 has 16 amino acids.

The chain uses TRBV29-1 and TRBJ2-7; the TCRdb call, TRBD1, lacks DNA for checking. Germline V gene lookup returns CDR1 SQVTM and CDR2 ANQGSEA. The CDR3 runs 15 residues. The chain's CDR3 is CSVEVNDRESYEQYF.

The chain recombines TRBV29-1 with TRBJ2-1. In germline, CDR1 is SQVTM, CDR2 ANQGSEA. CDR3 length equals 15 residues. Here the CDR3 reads CSVEYEDTTYNEQFF.

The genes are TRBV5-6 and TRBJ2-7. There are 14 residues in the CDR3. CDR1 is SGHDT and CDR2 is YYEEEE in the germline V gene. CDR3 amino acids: CASSLGEHSYEQYF.

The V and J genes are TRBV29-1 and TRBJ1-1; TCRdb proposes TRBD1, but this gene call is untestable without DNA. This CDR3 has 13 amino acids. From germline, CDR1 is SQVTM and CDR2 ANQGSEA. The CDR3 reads CSVESGESTEAFF.

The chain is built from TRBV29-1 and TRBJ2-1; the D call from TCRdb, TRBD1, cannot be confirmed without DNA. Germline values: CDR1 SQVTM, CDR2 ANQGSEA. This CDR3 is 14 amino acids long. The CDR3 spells CSVEDWGQVDEQFF.

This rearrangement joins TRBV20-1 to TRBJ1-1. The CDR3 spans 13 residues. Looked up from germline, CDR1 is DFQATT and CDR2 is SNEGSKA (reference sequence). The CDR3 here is CSASLGDLAEAFF.